This TCR beta chain came from a study of OX40 agonist ivuxolimab in advanced cancers. Background on the study: The dose of intravenous ivuxolimab that patients received every 2 weeks ranged from 0.01 to 10 mg/kg. One patient with hepatocellular carcinoma and two with cutaneous melanoma, three in all, had partial responses. Subjects had a mean age of around 63 years, with a range of about 23 to 85; almost 85% were male.

Study-level points and caveats: Among the lowest peripheral clonal expansion occurred in 0.1-3.0 mg/kg partial responders.

Remarks on this clone: Its antigen is still unknown.

The data were produced by immunoSEQ multiplex PCR, yet TCRdb's version contains in-frame clones alone and is incomplete. The table includes 43,000 or so clones, around 86% detected once. Germline lookup yields CDR1 LGHNT and CDR2 FRNRAP. CDR3 length: 15 amino acids. Deletions cut 2 bases from V and 0 bases from J, with 5 bases between. The sequence was obtained from an adult with an advanced solid tumor such as melanoma, head and neck, liver or kidney cancer. The specimen was CD4+ or CD8+ T cells sorted from blood, collected in a trial of the OX40 agonist ivuxolimab. V is TRBV12-5 and J is TRBJ2-6; D is ambiguous. In DNA, the CDR3 is TGTGCTAGTGGTTTGACCTTCTCTGGGGCCAACGTCCTGACTTTC. This codes for CASGLTFSGANVLTF.